This T cell receptor (beta chain) was identified in a study of vaccination and CD4 T cells after COVID-19. Findings of the study overall: Spike mono-reactive clones accounted for 304 of the 307 vaccine-specific clones found in convalescent patients.

The treatment: roughly nine-day PBMC culture with coronavirus spike peptide pools or control peptides (ViraFEST assay). Following expansion of antigen-specific T cells with peptide pools, ViraFEST then sequenced TCRs. Cultured CD4+ T cell DNA underwent sequencing with the Oncomine TCR Beta short-read assay. One entry per CDR3 protein, called by TCRdb with MiXCR from the PCR reads. The profile shows approximately 7,400 distinct CDR3 sequences, approximately 73% of them singletons. As for this clonotype: Its antigen is unidentified. A junction boundary mismatches the germline segment, possibly from a read error.

Per germline, CDR1 MNHEY and CDR2 SVGAGI. The CDR3 sequence is 17 residues long. The chain couples TRBV6-5 to TRBJ2-1, with D perhaps TRBD1 (5 bases). Sequencing was carried out using CD4+ T cells from blood, cultured in vitro. The TCR sequence derives from a human donor who had recovered from COVID-19. Here the CDR3 reads CASNYRTPLGIYNEQFF. The CDR3 DNA sequence: TGTGCCAGCAATTACCGGACACCTTTGGGAATCTACAATGAGCAGTTCTTC.